A selection of T cell receptor beta chains follows, all from one sample in a study of identical twins. TCRdb re-called the 5' RACE reads with MiXCR, one entry per CDR3 protein. The sample shows about 890,000 distinct CDR3 sequences, 9% to 15% of them seen only once. This same sample was also part of a study on yellow fever vaccine responses in identical twins.

The material sequenced was PBMCs. The receptor set was obtained from a young woman in good health. CDR3s leave out the opening cysteine and the closing phenylalanine or tryptophan. Fields, in order: J gene, V gene, CDR3 protein.

j_gene: TRBJ2-1; v_gene: TRBV4-1; CDR3aa: ASSRGTSGGQNSYNEQF
j_gene: TRBJ1-5; v_gene: TRBV7-9; CDR3aa: ASSSSGALGNQPQH
j_gene: TRBJ2-6; v_gene: TRBV6-2/TRBV6-3; CDR3aa: ASSYSGSAGANVLT
j_gene: TRBJ2-2; v_gene: TRBV7-9; CDR3aa: ASSPSSGTTGELF
j_gene: TRBJ2-5; v_gene: TRBV7-9; CDR3aa: ASNPSGGYQETQY
j_gene: TRBJ1-5; v_gene: TRBV7-2; CDR3aa: ASSLLDEEGQPQH
j_gene: TRBJ2-2; v_gene: TRBV4-1; CDR3aa: ASSPTGALFDGELF
j_gene: TRBJ2-7; v_gene: TRBV7-9; CDR3aa: ASSFPGGEQY
j_gene: TRBJ1-1; v_gene: TRBV10-3; CDR3aa: AISEDRAAPEAF
j_gene: TRBJ1-1; v_gene: TRBV29-1; CDR3aa: SVGWFGRQGLTEAF